A selection of T cell receptor beta chains follows, all from one sample in a study of T cell repertoires in cytomegalovirus infection. From the reads, TCRdb called clonotypes with MiXCR, one entry per CDR3 protein. The repertoire has around 170,000 distinct CDR3 sequences, about 15% of them found once; the top ten carry around 20%. Sequencing was performed on CD8+ T cells from PBMCs. The receptors originated from a human donor in good health (CMV status not recorded). Some clones in this sample may be carry-over from other donors' samples. Each CDR3 is given with its conserved first and last residue. The order of the fields is J gene, clone size, V gene, D gene, CDR3 protein, CDR3 DNA. A D gene is named only where the DNA matches it firmly. Only some rows state a clone size, as once, few, many or a class for expanded clones.

j_call: TRBJ1-1; clone_size: NA; v_call: TRBV7-9; d_call: NA; cdr3_aa: CASSLGQSNTEAFF; cdr3_nt: TGTGCCAGCAGCTTAGGGCAGTCGAACACTGAAGCTTTCTTT
j_call: TRBJ2-3; clone_size: NA; v_call: TRBV6-6; d_call: NA; cdr3_aa: CASTAWVPPSTDTQYF; cdr3_nt: TGTGCCAGCACCGCATGGGTGCCTCCGAGCACAGATACGCAGTATTTT
j_call: TRBJ2-7; clone_size: few; v_call: TRBV6-6; d_call: TRBD1; cdr3_aa: CASSYYPGQGPYEQYF; cdr3_nt: TGTGCCAGCAGTTACTACCCGGGACAGGGCCCCTACGAGCAGTACTTC
j_call: TRBJ2-2; clone_size: many; v_call: TRBV19; d_call: TRBD1; cdr3_aa: CASSPLDRVTGELFF; cdr3_nt: TGTGCCAGTAGTCCCCTGGACAGGGTCACCGGGGAGCTGTTTTTT
j_call: TRBJ2-7; clone_size: few; v_call: TRBV7-8; d_call: TRBD2; cdr3_aa: CASSSLAGGSYEQYF; cdr3_nt: TGTGCCAGCAGCTCCCTAGCGGGGGGCTCCTACGAGCAGTACTTC
j_call: TRBJ2-1; clone_size: NA; v_call: TRBV4-3; d_call: NA; cdr3_aa: CASSQDGGSYNEQFF; cdr3_nt: TGCGCCAGCAGCCAAGATGGGGGATCCTACAATGAGCAGTTCTTC
j_call: TRBJ2-7; clone_size: few; v_call: TRBV29-1; d_call: TRBD2; cdr3_aa: CSVESREGLYEQYF; cdr3_nt: TGCAGCGTTGAGTCTCGGGAGGGCCTGTACGAGCAGTACTTC
j_call: TRBJ1-4; clone_size: few; v_call: TRBV7-9; d_call: NA; cdr3_aa: CASSPGFGEKLFF; cdr3_nt: TGTGCCAGCAGCCCGGGGTTTGGAGAAAAACTGTTTTTT
j_call: TRBJ1-1; clone_size: NA; v_call: TRBV28; d_call: TRBD1; cdr3_aa: CASSRDRAEAFF; cdr3_nt: TGTGCCAGCAGCCGAGACAGGGCTGAAGCTTTCTTT
j_call: TRBJ1-1; clone_size: NA; v_call: TRBV2; d_call: NA; cdr3_aa: CASSETGENTEAFF; cdr3_nt: TGTGCCAGCAGTGAGACAGGAGAGAACACTGAAGCTTTCTTT
j_call: TRBJ1-5; clone_size: many; v_call: TRBV7-2; d_call: NA; cdr3_aa: CASSLEGGNGQPQHF; cdr3_nt: TGTGCCAGCAGCTTAGAAGGGGGGAATGGTCAGCCCCAGCATTTT
j_call: TRBJ1-2; clone_size: few; v_call: TRBV25-1; d_call: NA; cdr3_aa: CASSGTELYGYTF; cdr3_nt: TGTGCCAGCAGTGGGACAGAACTCTATGGCTACACCTTC
j_call: TRBJ2-1; clone_size: NA; v_call: TRBV6-5; d_call: NA; cdr3_aa: CASSKERYNEQFF; cdr3_nt: TGTGCCAGCAGCAAGGAACGTTACAATGAGCAGTTCTTC
j_call: TRBJ2-7; clone_size: NA; v_call: TRBV6-2/TRBV6-3; d_call: NA; cdr3_aa: CASSYGREDFYEQYF; cdr3_nt: TGTGCCAGCAGTTATGGTCGGGAAGATTTTTACGAGCAGTACTTC
j_call: TRBJ2-4; clone_size: few; v_call: TRBV7-9; d_call: NA; cdr3_aa: CASSSYSTGLAKNIQYF; cdr3_nt: TGTGCCAGCAGCTCCTATTCTACAGGGCTAGCCAAAAACATTCAGTACTTC
j_call: TRBJ2-3; clone_size: few; v_call: TRBV11-2; d_call: TRBD2; cdr3_aa: CASSAGLAGGPQYF; cdr3_nt: TGTGCCAGCAGCGCGGGACTAGCGGGAGGGCCGCAGTATTTT
j_call: TRBJ2-5; clone_size: few; v_call: TRBV10-3; d_call: NA; cdr3_aa: CAISESSGLQETQYF; cdr3_nt: TGTGCCATCAGTGAGTCGTCGGGGCTACAAGAGACCCAGTACTTC
j_call: TRBJ2-1; clone_size: few; v_call: TRBV28; d_call: NA; cdr3_aa: CASRLGWNEQFF; cdr3_nt: TGTGCCAGCAGACTAGGCTGGAATGAGCAGTTCTTC
j_call: TRBJ1-4; clone_size: few; v_call: TRBV7-6; d_call: NA; cdr3_aa: CASSLEQRKLFF; cdr3_nt: TGTGCCAGCAGCTTAGAGCAAAGGAAACTGTTTTTT
j_call: TRBJ2-7; clone_size: NA; v_call: TRBV6-6; d_call: NA; cdr3_aa: CASTFGYSDRKSYEQYF; cdr3_nt: TGTGCCAGCACTTTTGGGTACTCTGACAGAAAATCCTACGAGCAGTACTTC
j_call: TRBJ2-3; clone_size: NA; v_call: TRBV4-1; d_call: TRBD2; cdr3_aa: CASSQGASGTDTQYF; cdr3_nt: TGCGCCAGCAGCCAAGGAGCTAGCGGAACAGATACGCAGTATTTT
j_call: TRBJ2-3; clone_size: few; v_call: TRBV12-5; d_call: TRBD2; cdr3_aa: CASGLRTSGGIPSTDTQYF; cdr3_nt: TGTGCTAGTGGCCTCCGGACTAGCGGGGGGATCCCTAGCACAGATACGCAGTATTTT
j_call: TRBJ2-4; clone_size: NA; v_call: TRBV6-2/TRBV6-3; d_call: NA; cdr3_aa: CASSYSPGSKNIQYF; cdr3_nt: TGTGCCAGCAGTTACTCCCCTGGAAGCAAAAACATTCAGTACTTC
j_call: TRBJ2-7; clone_size: few; v_call: TRBV28; d_call: NA; cdr3_aa: CASTEVRGTYEQYF; cdr3_nt: TGTGCCAGCACGGAAGTCCGGGGGACGTACGAGCAGTACTTC
j_call: TRBJ2-3; clone_size: NA; v_call: TRBV4-1; d_call: TRBD2; cdr3_aa: CASSQELAGGTDTQYF; cdr3_nt: TGCGCCAGCAGCCAAGAGCTAGCGGGGGGCACAGATACGCAGTATTTT
j_call: TRBJ2-7; clone_size: NA; v_call: TRBV6-2/TRBV6-3; d_call: TRBD2; cdr3_aa: CASSLAGGSSYEQYF; cdr3_nt: TGTGCCAGCAGTTTAGCGGGAGGTTCCTCCTACGAGCAGTACTTC
j_call: TRBJ2-3; clone_size: NA; v_call: TRBV6-1; d_call: NA; cdr3_aa: CASSEWRSPSSTDTQYF; cdr3_nt: TGTGCCAGCAGTGAATGGAGGTCCCCGTCTAGCACAGATACGCAGTATTTT
j_call: TRBJ2-7; clone_size: few; v_call: TRBV7-2; d_call: NA; cdr3_aa: CASANPYEQYF; cdr3_nt: TGTGCCAGCGCCAACCCCTACGAGCAGTACTTC
j_call: TRBJ1-2; clone_size: NA; v_call: TRBV10-3; d_call: NA; cdr3_aa: CAISESAGFNYGYTF; cdr3_nt: TGTGCCATCAGTGAGTCGGCAGGGTTTAACTATGGCTACACCTTC
j_call: TRBJ2-7; clone_size: NA; v_call: TRBV29-1; d_call: NA; cdr3_aa: CSASGRSNYEQYF; cdr3_nt: TGCAGCGCATCAGGGAGGTCCAACTACGAGCAGTACTTC
j_call: TRBJ2-4; clone_size: few; v_call: TRBV7-8; d_call: TRBD2; cdr3_aa: CASSLGALGGVLAKNIQYF; cdr3_nt: TGTGCCAGCAGCTTAGGAGCCCTTGGGGGGGTATTAGCCAAAAACATTCAGTACTTC
j_call: TRBJ2-7; clone_size: NA; v_call: TRBV7-8; d_call: NA; cdr3_aa: CAASGEETYEQYF; cdr3_nt: TGTGCCGCATCGGGGGAGGAAACCTACGAGCAGTACTTC
j_call: TRBJ1-1; clone_size: few; v_call: TRBV28; d_call: TRBD1; cdr3_aa: CASTLNRGSTEAFF; cdr3_nt: TGTGCCAGCACCCTTAACAGGGGCAGCACTGAAGCTTTCTTT